The 6 T cell receptor beta chains reported below all come from one sample, sequenced in a study of cytomegalovirus exposure and HLA in healthy donors. Primers: 60 Vbeta forward and 13 Jbeta reverse. This table comes from immunoSEQ multiplex PCR, and its TCRdb copy is limited to in-frame clones, with some not included. The sample has around 140,000 clones, 76% seen once. Sequencing used PBMCs. The receptors derive from a female donor in good health and CMV-seropositive.

This rearrangement joins TRBV7-9 to TRBJ1-4; a weak D match, TRBD1 (6 bases). The V gene's germline CDR1 is SEHNR and CDR2 FQNEAQ (reference sequence). The CDR3 runs to 15 residues. Trimming left V 5 bases short and J 7 bases short, with 17 bases between. CDR3: CASSTYRARSEKLFF. The DNA of the CDR3 is TGTGCCAGCAGCACGTACAGGGCCCGGAGTGAAAAACTGTTTTTT.

The gene calls are TRBV6-5 and TRBJ2-5, with 7 bases that match TRBD2. V lost 2 bases, J lost 5 bases, and 8 bases stayed unmatched. CDR1 is MNHEY and CDR2 is SVGAGI in the germline V gene. The CDR3 is 15 residues long. CDR3 sequence reads: CASSYGPASGETQYF. The CDR3 nucleotides are TGTGCCAGCAGTTACGGCCCGGCTAGCGGCGAGACCCAGTACTTC.

This chain connects TRBV29-1 to TRBJ2-6; 8 bases line up with TRBD1. This CDR3 has 16 amino acids. Per germline, CDR1 SQVTM and CDR2 ANQGSEA. V was pared by 5 bases and J by 0 bases, with 6 bases of the junction left unmatched. The CDR3 sequence is CSVLDRATSGANVLTF. CDR3 DNA sequence: TGCAGCGTTTTGGACAGGGCGACCTCTGGGGCCAACGTCCTGACTTTC.

V and J are TRBV2 and TRBJ2-2; TRBD1 matches 8 bases. This CDR3 is 14 amino acids long. Trimming cost V 6 bases and J 6 bases; bases outside gene matches: 6. CDR1 SNHLY and CDR2 FYNNEI come from the germline V gene. The DNA of the CDR3 is TGTGCCAGCAGCGTAAGGACAGGGTCCGGGGAGCTGTTTTTT. Protein: CASSVRTGSGELFF.

The V call is TRBV9, the J call TRBJ2-7; a possible D gene is TRBD1 (6 bases). The V gene lost 4 bases and the J gene lost 2 bases, with 13 bases spanning the gap. CDR3 length: 14 residues. CDR1 is SGDLS and CDR2 is YYNGEE in the germline V gene. CDR3 nucleotide sequence: TGTGCCAGCAGCACGCGACAGGAACCCTACGAGCAGTACTTC. Its protein is CASSTRQEPYEQYF.

This clone showed up just a few times. V and J are TRBV28 and TRBJ1-2; D is unresolved. Germline-derived CDR1 and CDR2 are MDHEN and SYDVKM. V was cut by 5 bases and J by 4 bases, with 8 bases left in between. CDR3 length: 12 amino acids. CDR3 sequence reads: CASSQEGYGYTF. DNA of the CDR3: TGTGCCAGCAGTCAGGAAGGCTATGGCTACACCTTC.